This passage covers 14 T cell receptor beta chains from one sample sequenced in a study of identifying expanded T cells in peripheral blood. Method: immunoSEQ multiplex PCR; TCRdb's copy keeps in-frame clones and lacks some. The sample consists of about 86,000 clones, 70% to 90% of them appearing once. The sample taken for sequencing was blood. The receptors stem from a person aged 18 to 70 in good health.

This chain uses TRBV6-5 with TRBJ2-7; TRBD2 agrees at 10 bases. This CDR3 has 14 amino acids. Germline V lookup: CDR1 MNHEY, CDR2 SVGAGI. V trimming: 6 bases; J trimming: 3 bases; junction bases outside the gene matches: 5. Written as DNA, the CDR3 is TGTGCCAGCAGGGAGACTAGCGGGTTCTACGAGCAGTACTTC. Residues: CASRETSGFYEQYF.

The chain has TRBV9 and TRBJ2-1; TRBD2 matches at 11 bases. CDR3 length: 17 amino acids. CDR1 is SGDLS, CDR2 YYNGEE, per germline. The trim removed 0 bases at V and 1 base at J, leaving 3 bases unmatched. The CDR3 sequence: CASSVEGLAVSYNEQFF. The DNA of the CDR3 is TGTGCCAGCAGCGTAGAGGGACTAGCGGTTTCCTACAATGAGCAGTTCTTC. Full variable domain (outside the CDR3, taken from reference TRBV9 and TRBJ2-1): DSGVTQTPKHLITATGQRVTLRCSPRSGDLSVYWYQQSLDQGLQFLIQYYNGEERAKGNILERFSAQQFPDLHSELNLSSLELGDSALYFCASSVEGLAVSYNEQFFGPGTRLTVL.

The chain combines TRBV7-9 with TRBJ1-4; 7 bases are a match to TRBD1. V was clipped by 5 bases and J by 1 base; unmatched bases: 7. Germline V gives CDR1 SEHNR, CDR2 FQNEAQ (reference sequence). The CDR3 length is 16 residues. CDR3 amino acids: CASSHRGRGTNEKLFF. CDR3 coding DNA: TGTGCCAGCAGCCACAGGGGAAGAGGAACTAATGAAAAACTGTTTTTT.

Of note for this clone: Germline and junction disagree at one end, which may indicate a read error. The chain is built from TRBV11-2 and TRBJ2-7, with D perhaps TRBD2 (5 bases). CDR1 is SGHAT and CDR2 is FQNNGV in the germline V gene. The CDR3 totals 16 residues. In DNA form, the CDR3 reads TGCGCCAGCAGCCTTTCGGCCGGGGAGAATTACAACGAGCAGTACTTC. Translating it yields CASSLSAGENYNEQYF.

The gene calls are TRBV7-9 and TRBJ1-4; TRBD1 aligns across 8 bases. Losses at the gene ends were 4 bases for V and 4 bases for J; bases not matched to a gene: 8. The CDR3 consists of 16 residues. Germline CDR1 SEHNR, CDR2 FQNEAQ (reference sequence). DNA for the CDR3: TGTGCCAGCAGCTCCCCTAAGACAGGGGTTAATGAAAAACTGTTTTTT. Its translation: CASSSPKTGVNEKLFF.

Only one count was recorded for this clone. The J gene is TRBJ1-1, the V gene TRBV13; 11 positions agree with TRBD1. Germline V gene sequence: CDR1 PRHDT, CDR2 FYEKMQ (reference sequence). The J segment lost 11 bases and the V segment lost 7 bases, leaving 12 bases of the junction unmatched. CDR3 size: 14 residues. CDR3 protein: CASTGQGALEWAFF. In DNA form, the CDR3 reads TGTGCCAGCACCGGACAGGGGGCTCTCGAATGGGCTTTCTTT.

The rearrangement links TRBV30 to TRBJ1-1; D unclear. V was cut by 0 bases and J by 4 bases, with 9 bases left in between. This CDR3 has 13 residues. Germline assignment: CDR1 GTSNPN and CDR2 SVGIG (reference sequence). CDR3 in amino acids: CAWSVMEGTEAFF. For the CDR3, the DNA is TGTGCCTGGAGTGTAATGGAGGGCACTGAAGCTTTCTTT.

The chain employs TRBV7-3 and TRBJ1-2, with D perhaps matching TRBD1 (5 bases). V was clipped by 2 bases and J by 4 bases, with 11 bases between them. Germline CDR1 reads SGHTA; CDR2 reads FQGTGA. This CDR3 is 14 amino acids long. CDR3 nucleotide sequence: TGTGCCAGCAGCTTAGATCAGGGCGGCTATGGCTACACCTTC. It encodes CASSLDQGGYGYTF.

This chain links TRBV5-1 with TRBJ1-1, with D uncertain. Germline V gene sequence: CDR1 SGHRS, CDR2 YFSETQ. Trimming removed 2 bases from V and 6 bases from J, with 14 bases in between. The CDR3 loop spans 14 amino acids. The CDR3, as DNA: TGCGCCAGCAGCTTTGAGGGTCCCCTATCTGAAGCTTTCTTT. The encoded protein is CASSFEGPLSEAFF.

The rearrangement joins TRBV7-3 to TRBJ2-1; the D gene is possibly TRBD1 (6 bases). V was clipped by 0 bases and J by 6 bases, with 12 bases between them. This CDR3 spans 15 amino acids. Per the germline V gene, CDR1 is SGHTA and CDR2 is FQGTGA. In DNA, the CDR3 is TGTGCCAGCAGCTTAACACAGGGTATTGGCAATGAGCAGTTCTTC. It translates to CASSLTQGIGNEQFF.

This clone was observed a few times. The rearrangement joins TRBV18 to TRBJ2-7; TRBD1 aligns across 11 bases. The CDR3 is made up of 15 amino acids. Germline trimming cut 6 bases from V and 3 bases from J; bases unmatched to any gene: 7. The germline V gene has CDR1 KGHSH and CDR2 LQKENI. CDR3 sequence reads: CASSPGQGVFYEQYF. The CDR3 bases are TGTGCCAGCTCTCCGGGACAGGGGGTGTTCTACGAGCAGTACTTC.

The V gene is TRBV6-6, the J gene TRBJ2-1, with D possibly being TRBD2 (6 bases). In germline, CDR1 is MNHNY, CDR2 SVGAGI (reference sequence). V dropped 4 bases and J dropped 4 bases, with 11 bases sitting between them. CDR3 length equals 14 residues. The CDR3 coding sequence is TGTGCCAGCAGTTCCGGACTAAAATACAATGAGCAGTTCTTC. Its protein product is CASSSGLKYNEQFF.

The V and J genes are TRBV6-6 and TRBJ2-3; D might be TRBD1 or TRBD2, each matching 5 bases. Germline V lookup: CDR1 MNHNY, CDR2 SVGAGI (reference sequence). V was shortened by 10 bases and J by 5 bases, with 19 bases between the two germline ends. This CDR3 is built from 14 residues. This chain's CDR3 is CATSGPTRVDTQYF. Written as DNA, the CDR3 is TGTGCCACCTCGGGACCCACCAGAGTAGATACGCAGTATTTT.

The rearrangement links TRBV6-1 to TRBJ2-7, with 8 bases fitting TRBD1. The CDR3 covers 14 residues. The trim removed 7 bases at V and 7 bases at J, leaving 12 bases unmatched. In germline, CDR1 is MNHNS, CDR2 SASEGT. CDR3: CASIGQGLLGEQYF. DNA for the CDR3: TGTGCCAGCATCGGACAGGGCCTCCTAGGGGAGCAGTACTTC.